The 18 T cell receptor beta chains below all came from one sample that was sequenced in a study of graft-versus-host responses after intestinal transplantation. Their cognate antigens are unknown. Some clones are missing from TCRdb's copy, which holds only in-frame ones; the method was immunoSEQ multiplex PCR. The table has under 150,000 clones, 85% to 95% seen once; the top ten hold more than 3%. Here the sequenced sample was unstimulated CD8+ T cells sorted from spleen or lymph node cells, taken before intestinal transplant. The receptors shown here come from a human donor who received an intestinal transplant.

The chain recombines TRBV27 with TRBJ2-1; TRBD1 matches at 8 bases. The CDR3 sequence is 14 residues long. Per germline, CDR1 MNHEY and CDR2 SMNVEV (reference sequence). V shed 3 bases and J 8 bases; nucleotides not matched to a gene: 6. The CDR3 reads CASSFWTGPHEQFF. CDR3 bases: TGTGCCAGCAGTTTCTGGACAGGGCCGCATGAGCAGTTCTTC.

The chain is built from TRBV6-6 and TRBJ1-2; D is undetermined. With 4 bases removed from V and 4 bases from J, the gap between germline ends came to 16 bases. The CDR3 sequence is 15 residues long. CDR1 and CDR2 (germline): MNHNY, SVGAGI (reference sequence). DNA for the CDR3: TGTGCCAGCAGTTCGGCTCATGAGTCCCTCTATGGCTACACCTTC. Its protein product is CASSSAHESLYGYTF.

V gene TRBV6-1 combines with J gene TRBJ1-1, with TRBD1 matching over 8 bases. The V gene end was trimmed by 6 bases and the J gene end by 3 bases; junction bases not matched to a gene: 9. Germline loops: CDR1 MNHNS, CDR2 SASEGT. This CDR3 is 15 amino acids long. Here the CDR3 reads CASSDRGLGDTEAFF. The CDR3 DNA reads TGTGCCAGCAGCGACAGGGGACTTGGGGACACTGAAGCTTTCTTT.

V is TRBV2 and J is TRBJ2-1; unclear D gene. V dropped 7 bases and J dropped 4 bases, with 20 bases sitting between them. CDR1 SNHLY and CDR2 FYNNEI come from the germline V gene. The CDR3 is 16 amino acids. CDR3 sequence (DNA): TGTGCCAGCATCCTTTCGACGGCTCGGCTGTACAATGAGCAGTTCTTC. Its protein product is CASILSTARLYNEQFF.

The V and J genes are TRBV7-9 and TRBJ2-1; D gene ambiguous. V lost 6 bases to trimming and J lost 16 bases, with 22 bases between them. This CDR3 is 13 amino acids long. The V gene's germline CDR1 is SEHNR and CDR2 FQNEAQ (reference sequence). In DNA, the CDR3 is TGTGCCAGCAGTGACCGGACGGCGGCCCCTGACTTCTTC. Translating gives CASSDRTAAPDFF. The full variable domain, with the rest looked up from reference TRBV7-9 and TRBJ2-1, is DTGVSQNPRHKITKRGQNVTFRCDPISEHNRLYWYRQTLGQGPEFLTYFQNEAQLEKSRLLSDRFSAERPKGSFSTLEIQRTEQGDSAMYLCASSDRTAAPDFFGPGTRLTVL.

The V call is TRBV5-1, the J call TRBJ2-5; 9 bases map to TRBD2. V gave up 0 bases and J gave up 4 bases; unmatched junction bases: 7. Germline assignment: CDR1 SGHRS and CDR2 YFSETQ. The CDR3 spans 16 residues. CDR3 amino acids: CASSLAWREGPETQYF. CDR3 coding DNA: TGCGCCAGCAGCTTGGCTTGGCGGGAGGGCCCAGAGACCCAGTACTTC.

This clone appeared a single time. The chain joins TRBV28 to TRBJ2-3; 12 positions agree with TRBD2. The CDR3 totals 17 residues. Per the germline V gene, CDR1 is MDHEN and CDR2 is SYDVKM. With V trimmed by 4 bases and J by 2 bases, 7 bases remained unmatched. CDR3 amino acids: CASSSQLAGGTTDTQYF. The CDR3 coding sequence is TGTGCCAGCAGTTCACAACTAGCGGGAGGTACCACAGATACGCAGTATTTT.

J is TRBJ2-5 and V is TRBV28; no clear D gene. The CDR3 runs 14 residues. The germline gives CDR1 MDHEN, CDR2 SYDVKM. Between the trimmed V and J ends, which lost 6 bases and 7 bases, there was a span of 18 bases. Here the CDR3 reads CASSSLYPRATQYF. The DNA of the CDR3 is TGTGCCAGCAGCAGCTTATACCCAAGGGCGACCCAGTACTTC.

The genes are TRBV29-1 and TRBJ2-7; the D gene is possibly TRBD2 (5 bases). CDR1 SQVTM and CDR2 ANQGSEA come from the germline V gene. V was shortened by 5 bases and J by 3 bases, with 17 bases between the two germline ends. CDR3 size: 14 residues. The CDR3 is CSVTIQDEGYEQYF. The CDR3 region has the DNA TGCAGCGTTACGATACAAGACGAGGGCTACGAGCAGTACTTC.

The chain joins TRBV7-9 to TRBJ1-4; D unclear. Trimming stripped 6 bases from V and 6 bases from J, with 11 bases between. The CDR3 sequence is 13 residues long. CDR1 and CDR2 (germline): SEHNR, FQNEAQ (reference sequence). The CDR3 DNA follows: TGTGCCAGCAGTGAGGGCTGGGATGAAAAACTGTTTTTT. It codes for CASSEGWDEKLFF.

The J gene is TRBJ2-1, the V gene TRBV6-5, with 10 bases matching TRBD2. CDR1 is MNHEY, CDR2 SVGAGI, per germline. V was clipped by 5 bases and J by 11 bases; unmatched bases: 9. This CDR3 comprises 14 residues. As DNA, the CDR3 is TGTGCCAGCAGTCCTGACTTAGCGGGAGGCCAGCAGTTCTTC. It yields the protein CASSPDLAGGQQFF.

The chain joins TRBV19 to TRBJ2-7; 14 nucleotides line up with TRBD2. Germline V gives CDR1 LNHDA, CDR2 SQIVND (reference sequence). The CDR3 length is 14 residues. V dropped 5 bases and J dropped 5; count of bases not matched to a gene: 2. This chain's CDR3 is CASSWGLAGDEQYF. The CDR3 DNA reads TGTGCCAGTAGTTGGGGACTAGCGGGAGACGAGCAGTACTTC.

This clone was detected only a few times. This rearrangement joins TRBV19 to TRBJ1-4; a possible D gene is TRBD1 (5 bases). The V gene lost 7 bases and the J gene lost 7 bases, with 19 bases spanning the gap. This CDR3 spans 15 amino acids. Germline V gene data show CDR1 as LNHDA and CDR2 as SQIVND (reference sequence). CDR3 amino acids: CASNYRGRSSEKLFF. The CDR3 DNA follows: TGTGCCAGTAATTACCGGGGCAGGTCGAGTGAAAAACTGTTTTTT.

The genes are TRBV6-5 and TRBJ2-2, with D possibly being TRBD2 (5 bases). Germline V gives CDR1 MNHEY, CDR2 SVGAGI. Trimming removed 2 bases from V and 6 bases from J, with 13 bases in between. The CDR3 has 15 residues. The CDR3 nucleotides read TGTGCCAGCAGTTACGAGATGAGGGCGCCCGGGGAGCTGTTTTTT. Translation: CASSYEMRAPGELFF.

Worth noting for this clone: The sample carries other DNA sequences with the same CDR3. The V and J genes are TRBV28 and TRBJ2-1; 14 bases agree with TRBD2. With 3 bases clipped from V and 7 bases from J, the junction kept 2 bases outside the gene matches. CDR3 length: 15 residues. Germline-derived CDR1 and CDR2 are MDHEN and SYDVKM. For the CDR3, the DNA is TGTGCCAGCAGTTTCGGACTAGCGGGAGGAAATGAGCAGTTCTTC. It is translated as CASSFGLAGGNEQFF.

This chain connects TRBV27 to TRBJ2-1; 9 bases are a match to TRBD2. This CDR3 has 10 residues. CDR1 MNHEY and CDR2 SMNVEV come from the germline V gene (reference sequence). The CDR3 DNA sequence: TGTGATAGCGGGAGCCATGAGCAGTTCTTC. Its protein is CDSGSHEQFF.

The chain is built from TRBV5-5 and TRBJ2-3; TRBD2 matches at 10 bases. CDR1 and CDR2 from the germline V gene are SGHKS and YYEKEE (reference sequence). V lost 3 bases and J lost 0; bases outside the gene matches: 16. The CDR3 extends over 20 amino acids. The CDR3 coding sequence is TGTGCCAGCAGCTCCCTTCTTAGCGGGAGGCCACGAACTAGCACAGATACGCAGTATTTT. It encodes CASSSLLSGRPRTSTDTQYF.

This sequence joins TRBV5-4 and TRBJ2-7; TRBD1 matches 7 bases. Germline CDR1 reads SGHNT; CDR2 reads YYREEE (reference sequence). This CDR3 contains 16 residues. The J segment lost 1 base and the V segment lost 3 bases, leaving 10 bases of the junction unmatched. CDR3 sequence reads: CASSSVAGRGSYEQYF. The DNA for the CDR3 is TGTGCCAGCAGCTCAGTGGCGGGCAGGGGGTCCTACGAGCAGTACTTC.